The TCR beta chain under discussion was sequenced for a study of human T cells and chemical hapten exposure. J gave up 0 bases and V 1 base, and 3 bases lay outside the gene matches. The CDR3 is 17 amino acids. CDR1 is KGHSH, CDR2 LQKENI, per germline. MiXCR, applied by TCRdb to the RACE reads, yields one record per CDR3 protein. The repertoire holds fewer than 500,000 distinct CDR3 sequences, with 4.8% as singletons. As for time point: patch test 1, 2 weeks after DPC sensitization. Treatment: therapeutic diphenylcyclopropenone sensitization with weekly scalp DPC. This clonotype originated in a woman aged 45 to 65 with alopecia areata. Some clones in this sample may be carry-over from other donors' samples. V gene TRBV18 combines with J gene TRBJ2-6, with 7 bases identical to TRBD2. Sequencing used whole blood, obtained in connection with sensitization to the hapten diphenylcyclopropenone (DPC). Here the CDR3 DNA reads TGTGCCAGCTCACCACTCGGCGGGGGCTCTGGGGCCAACGTCCTGACTTTC. Translated: CASSPLGGGSGANVLTF.